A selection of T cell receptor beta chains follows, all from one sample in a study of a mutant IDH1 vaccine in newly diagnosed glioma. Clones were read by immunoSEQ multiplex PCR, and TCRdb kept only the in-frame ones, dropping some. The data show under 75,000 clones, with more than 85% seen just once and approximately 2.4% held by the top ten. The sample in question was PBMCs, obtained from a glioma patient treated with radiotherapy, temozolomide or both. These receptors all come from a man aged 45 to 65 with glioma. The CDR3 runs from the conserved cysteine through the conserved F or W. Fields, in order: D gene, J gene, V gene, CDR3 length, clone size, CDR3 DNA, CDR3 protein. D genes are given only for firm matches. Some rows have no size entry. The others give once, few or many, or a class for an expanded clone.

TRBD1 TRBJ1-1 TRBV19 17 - TGTGCCAGTAGTATAGTCCGGGACAGGGGGAGGAACACTGAAGCTTTCTTT CASSIVRDRGRNTEAFF
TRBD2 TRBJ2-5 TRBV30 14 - TGTGCCTGGAGTGTATTGGGAGGGGTAGAGACCCAGTACTTC CAWSVLGGVETQYF
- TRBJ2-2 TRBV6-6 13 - TGTGCCAGCAGGTTGGAGAACACCGGGGAGCTGTTTTTT CASRLENTGELFF
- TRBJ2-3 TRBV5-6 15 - TGTGCCAGCAGCTTCGACAGGATCAGCACAGATACGCAGTATTTT CASSFDRISTDTQYF
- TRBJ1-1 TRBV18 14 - TGTGCCAGCTCAGCCGGGACCCTGAACACTGAAGCTTTCTTT CASSAGTLNTEAFF
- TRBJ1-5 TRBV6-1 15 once TGTGCCAGCACGCTGAGACGGGCATCAGATCAGCCCCAGCATTTT CASTLRRASDQPQHF
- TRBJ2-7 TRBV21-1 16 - TGTGCCAGCAGCAAAGGGCTGCCAGGGTGTGACTACGAGCAGTACTTC CASSKGLPGCDYEQYF
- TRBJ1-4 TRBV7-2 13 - TGTGCCAGCAGCTTAATGGCTCGGGAAAAACTGTTTTTT CASSLMAREKLFF
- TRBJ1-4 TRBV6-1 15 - TGTGCCAGCAGTGTTGGAGGACAGCTGGATGAAAAACTGTTTTTT CASSVGGQLDEKLFF
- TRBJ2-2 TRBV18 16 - TGTGCCAGCTCCCAGCGGTCAGGGACGAACACCGGGGAGCTGTTTTTT CASSQRSGTNTGELFF
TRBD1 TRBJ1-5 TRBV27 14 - TGTGCCAGCAGTTTATCGGACAGGGTTCAGCCCCAGCATTTT CASSLSDRVQPQHF
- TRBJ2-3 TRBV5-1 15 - TGCGCCAGCAGCTCTGGTCGGGGGCGGACAGATACGCAGTATTTT CASSSGRGRTDTQYF
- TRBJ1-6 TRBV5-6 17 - TGTGCCAGCAGCCCGCCCCACAGGAACTCCTATAATTCACCCCTCCACTTT CASSPPHRNSYNSPLHF
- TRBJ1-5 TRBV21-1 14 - TGTGCCAGCAGCAAAAGCGGGAGAATACAGCCCCAGCATTTT CASSKSGRIQPQHF
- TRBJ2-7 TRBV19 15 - TGTGCCAGTAGTATAGCTCGAGGGGCGTCCTACGAGCAGTACTTC CASSIARGASYEQYF
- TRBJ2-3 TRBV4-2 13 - TGTGCCAGCAGCCAAGATCGTCGAGATACGCAGTATTTT CASSQDRRDTQYF
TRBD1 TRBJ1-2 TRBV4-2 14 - TGTGCCAGCAGCCTCAGACAGGGAGAAGATGGCTACACCTTC CASSLRQGEDGYTF
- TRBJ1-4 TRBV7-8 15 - TGTGCCAGCAGCTCTCTTGATCTAACTAATGAAAAACTGTTTTTT CASSSLDLTNEKLFF
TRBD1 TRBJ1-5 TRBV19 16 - TGTGCCAGTAGTATCGCCCGGGACAGGGGGAATCAGCCCCAGCATTTT CASSIARDRGNQPQHF
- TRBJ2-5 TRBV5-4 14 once TGTGCCAGCAGCTCCCGCAGGGGAGGAGAGACCCAGTACTTC CASSSRRGGETQYF
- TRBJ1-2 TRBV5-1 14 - TGCGCCAGCAGCTTGGGGAGGACTACCGGCGGCTACACCTTC CASSLGRTTGGYTF
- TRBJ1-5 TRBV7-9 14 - TGTGCCAGCAGCTTAGTAGGCAACAATCAGCCCCAGCATTTT CASSLVGNNQPQHF
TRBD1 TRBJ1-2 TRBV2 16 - TGTGCCAGCAGTGCAGCTGAGGGACAGGGTATGAATGGCTACACCTTC CASSAAEGQGMNGYTF
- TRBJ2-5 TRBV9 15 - TGTGCCAGCAGCGTAAGGTGGGGGATGGGGGAGACCCAGTACTTC CASSVRWGMGETQYF
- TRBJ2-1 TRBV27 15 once TGTGCCAGCAGCCCCAACCTCCGCTCCTACAATGAGCAGTTCTTC CASSPNLRSYNEQFF
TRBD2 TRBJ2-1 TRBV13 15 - TGTGCCAGCAGCTTTAGCGGGAGGGCCTACAATGAGCAGTTCTTC CASSFSGRAYNEQFF
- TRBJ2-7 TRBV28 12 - TGTGCCAGCAGTTCAGTCTCCTACGAGCAGTACTTC CASSSVSYEQYF